This is a list of T cell receptor beta chains from one sample in a study of blood T cell repertoires in COVID-19. Method: immunoSEQ multiplex PCR; TCRdb's copy keeps in-frame clones and lacks some. The repertoire includes under 300,000 clones, roughly 85% of them detected once, and over 4.5% sits in the top ten. Source material: peripheral blood. These receptors were collected from a man between 60 and 75 years old who had recovered from COVID-19. The CDR3 runs from the conserved cysteine through the conserved F or W. Each record gives: V gene, clone size, CDR3 protein. Clone size is shown for a subset of rows, as once, few, many or a class of expanded clone.

>TRBV10-3|-
CAISDRVSNYGYTF
>TRBV29-1|-
CSVAGTANEKLFF
>TRBV5-4|-
CASSFPLIGNQPQHF
>TRBV18|once
CASSPQSGGLSTDTQYF
>TRBV5-1|-
CASSLGGYQETQYF
>TRBV5-1|-
CASSLSGTNYGYTF
>TRBV7-3|once
CASSRSAGYTDTQYF
>TRBV11-1|once
CASSLAGGGLNEQFF
>TRBV6-5|-
CASRIQGARETQYF
>TRBV11-2|-
CASSPRQDTEAFF
>TRBV6-5|-
CASSSRGGTGNTIYF
>TRBV10-1|few
CASSESLYREQYF
>TRBV19|-
CASSTRGRGINEQYF
>TRBV6-6|once
CASAYTPGGRTDTQYF
>TRBV7-2|-
CASSSGAVNNQPQHF
>TRBV5-1|-
CASSPGLAQQETQYF
>TRBV2|-
CASRDIAGRDTDTQYF
>TRBV30|-
CAWGRGSTISGNTIYF
>TRBV7-6|-
CASSLRQTGELFF
>TRBV5-4|-
CASSTDRGQAKLFF
>TRBV2|-
CASSELAGVNEQYF
>TRBV29-1|-
CSVPGGRAGAQYF
>TRBV20-1|-
CSASRLAGGTGELFF
>TRBV5-1|-
CASSLRQGAPEAFF
>TRBV7-8|-
CASSLGWGTGPAEQYF
>TRBV28|-
CASLQGTDTQYF
>TRBV6-5|-
CASSSTASSGNTIYF
>TRBV14|-
CASSQGWGTASSYEQYF
>TRBV29-1|-
CSVDRGPNTEAFF
>TRBV5-6|-
CASSLVSGGEQYF
>TRBV3-1/TRBV3-2|-
CASSPAGVGNTIYF
>TRBV6-1|-
CASSEGQGRISMHGNTIYF
>TRBV27|-
CASAGIYSNQPQHF
>TRBV4-1|-
CASSPRLAASTDTQYF
>TRBV5-1|-
CASSGRTGAAGELFF
>TRBV10-1|few
CASSGFGGETQYF
>TRBV28|-
CASSLDRLINEQFF
>TRBV18|-
CASSAQGSSYGYTF